Each of the 5 T cell receptor beta chains below was sequenced from the same sample in a study of CD8+ T cells in alopecia areata. The study sorted pooled cutaneous lymph node cells by CD4, CD8alpha, NKG2D, NKG2ACE and other markers. The authors extracted RNA and reverse transcribed it into cDNA as the sequencing template. Repertoires were generated with immunoSEQ multiplex PCR, while TCRdb's copy carries only in-frame clones and drops some. The sample offers around 300,000 clones and no singletons, the top ten holding around 1.2%. Material: CD4+ T cells sorted from a lymph node. The receptors come from a C3H/HeJ mouse with alopecia areata. The mice in this strain carry MHC haplotype H2-k.

This clone was observed a few times. These gene names are mouse names. The CDR3 goes on 4 residues after the read ends, and that part is filled in from the germline J gene. The V and J genes are TRBV19 and TRBJ2-1; 10 positions agree with TRBD1. J lost 6 bases, V lost 2 bases, and 5 bases had no gene match. The CDR3 is 15 amino acids. Germline V CDR1 and CDR2: FNHDT, SITEND (reference sequence). This CDR3 is CASSIDRGRPAEQFF. CDR3 DNA (partial): TGTGCCAGCAGTATTGACAGGGGGCGCCCTGCT.

Points on this clone: Gene names and germline refer to mouse. The CDR3 extends 4 residues past the end of the read, so its final part is completed from the germline J gene. V is TRBV13-1 and J is TRBJ2-3; 8 bases align to TRBD1. Trimming cost V 10 bases and J 1 base; bases outside gene matches: 5. This CDR3 is built from 13 residues. The germline CDR1 and CDR2 sequences are NSHNY and SYGAGN. The DNA read from the CDR3 is TGTGCCGGTGACAGGGGAGGTGCAGAA. Translating it yields CAGDRGGAE. The entire CDR3 protein reads CAGDRGGAETLYF.

This clone has more than one count but fewer than ten. Genes here carry mouse names. The CDR3 goes on 4 residues after the read ends, and that part is filled in from the germline J gene. The chain is built from TRBV19 and TRBJ1-2; D is unresolved. The CDR3 length is 11 residues. Germline V gene sequence: CDR1 FNHDT, CDR2 SITEND (reference sequence). V lost 3 bases, J lost 4 bases, and 4 bases lay in between. CDR3 loop: CASSSGSDYTF. The part of the CDR3 DNA that was read is TGTGCCAGCAGTAGTGGCTCC.

Concerning this clone: Genes and germline come from the mouse. Read data end 4 residues before the CDR3 end; the end is taken from the germline J gene. The gene calls are TRBV17 and TRBJ2-3; 9 nucleotides align to TRBD1. Germline V gene lookup returns CDR1 MNHDT and CDR2 YYDKIL. This CDR3 has 16 residues. Trimming removed 1 base from V and 0 bases from J; junction bases left unmatched: 2. The CDR3 bases that were read are TGTGCTAGCAGTAGAGGACAGGGGGGTAGTGCAGAA. Translated, it gives CASSRGQGGSAE. The CDR3, in full, reads CASSRGQGGSAETLYF.

This clone was counted between two and nine times. Gene names refer to mouse genes. The CDR3 goes on 4 residues after the read ends, and that part is filled in from the germline J gene. The same CDR3 also results from other DNA sequences found in this sample. The chain employs TRBV13-1 and TRBJ1-2; D is undetermined. This CDR3 is 14 amino acids long. Trimming pared 0 bases from V and 3 bases from J, leaving 9 bases between. Germline-derived CDR1 and CDR2 are NSHNY and SYGAGN. The DNA read from the CDR3 is TGTGCCAGCAGTGATGAGGGTGGGGACTCC. Its translation: CASSDEGGDS. In full, the CDR3 is CASSDEGGDSDYTF.